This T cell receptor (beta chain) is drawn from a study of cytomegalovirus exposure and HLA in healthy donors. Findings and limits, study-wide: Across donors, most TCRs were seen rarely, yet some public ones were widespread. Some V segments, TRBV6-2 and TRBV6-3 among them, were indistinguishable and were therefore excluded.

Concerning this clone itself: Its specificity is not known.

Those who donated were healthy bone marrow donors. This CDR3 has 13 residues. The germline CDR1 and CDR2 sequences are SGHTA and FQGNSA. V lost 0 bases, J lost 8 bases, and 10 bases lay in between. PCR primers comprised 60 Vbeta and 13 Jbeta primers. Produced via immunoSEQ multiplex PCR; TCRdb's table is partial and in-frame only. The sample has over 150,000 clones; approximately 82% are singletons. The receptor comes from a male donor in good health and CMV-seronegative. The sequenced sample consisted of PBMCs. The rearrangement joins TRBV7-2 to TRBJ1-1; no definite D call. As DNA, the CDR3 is TGTGCCAGCAGCTTAGCTGTGTCCGTGGAAGCTTTCTTT. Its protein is CASSLAVSVEAFF.